A single sample gave rise to the 20 T cell receptor beta chains below, sequenced in a study of blood T cell repertoires in COVID-19. Assay: immunoSEQ multiplex PCR; the TCRdb copy retains only in-frame clones and omits some. The sample contains 300,000 to 350,000 clones, 90% of which appear only once. The sample was PBMCs or T cells enriched from blood (not recorded which). These receptors were taken from a woman aged 25-40 years who had been exposed to COVID-19.

The chain carries TRBV10-2 and TRBJ1-5, with 8 positions matching TRBD1. The CDR3 is made up of 14 amino acids. Germline V gene lookup returns CDR1 WSHSY and CDR2 SAAADI. V lost 2 bases and J lost 6; bases outside the gene matches: 3. CDR3 bases: TGCGCCAGCAGTGAGCTAACAGGGGGTCAGCCCCAGCATTTT. Amino acid sequence: CASSELTGGQPQHF.

This clone was detected only once. J is TRBJ1-5 and V is TRBV6-5; tentatively, D is TRBD1 (6 bases). Trimming stripped 6 bases from V and 3 bases from J, with 12 bases between. The CDR3 runs to 14 residues. Germline CDR1 MNHEY, CDR2 SVGAGI. CDR3 sequence: CASSRTVFNQPQHF. CDR3 nucleotides: TGTGCCAGCAGCAGGACAGTTTTCAATCAGCCCCAGCATTTT.

The chain recombines TRBV6-5 with TRBJ2-3; a possible D gene is TRBD2 (7 bases). V lost 4 bases, J lost 0 bases, and 11 bases lay in between. This CDR3 contains 15 residues. CDR1 and CDR2 (germline): MNHEY, SVGAGI. The CDR3 protein is CASSWGGQSTDTQYF. The CDR3, as DNA: TGTGCCAGCAGTTGGGGGGGGCAAAGCACAGATACGCAGTATTTT.

The chain employs TRBV4-3 and TRBJ2-7, with D unclear. The CDR3 covers 15 residues. Trimming took off 3 bases at V and 4 bases at J, with 16 bases between the two ends. CDR1 and CDR2 (germline): LGHNA, YSLEER. The CDR3 sequence is CASSQDGHRVYEQYF. The DNA for the CDR3 is TGCGCCAGCAGCCAGGATGGCCATCGGGTATACGAGCAGTACTTC.

V is TRBV3-1 (or the pseudogene TRBV3-2) and J is TRBJ2-7, with TRBD2 as a possible D gene (5 bases). The CDR3 extends over 15 amino acids. Trimming took 1 base from V and 2 from J, leaving 12 bases between them. Per the germline V gene, CDR1 is LGHDT and CDR2 is YNNKEL (reference sequence). The chain's CDR3 is CASSQASGRTYEQYF. CDR3 in DNA: TGTGCCAGCAGCCAAGCGAGCGGTAGGACCTACGAGCAGTACTTC.

The chain carries TRBV4-3 and TRBJ2-1; the D gene is possibly TRBD2 (5 bases). Per the germline V gene, CDR1 is LGHNA and CDR2 is YSLEER. Trimming took off 1 base at V and 12 bases at J, with 16 bases between the two ends. The CDR3 is 14 amino acids. CDR3 coding DNA: TGCGCCAGCAGCCAAGGGTTAGCGAGAGAACGGCAGTTCTTC. Its translation is CASSQGLARERQFF.

This clone was found once. The rearrangement uses TRBV9 and TRBJ2-7, with a weak D call TRBD2 (5 bases). The CDR3 has 14 residues. V was shortened by 7 bases and J by 4 bases, with 18 bases between the two germline ends. The germline gives CDR1 SGDLS, CDR2 YYNGEE. CDR3 DNA sequence: TGTGCCAGCCAACCTTGGGGAGATGGGTACGAGCAGTACTTC. Protein: CASQPWGDGYEQYF. Full variable domain (missing parts from reference TRBV9 and TRBJ2-7): DSGVTQTPKHLITATGQRVTLRCSPRSGDLSVYWYQQSLDQGLQFLIQYYNGEERAKGNILERFSAQQFPDLHSELNLSSLELGDSALYFCASQPWGDGYEQYFGPGTRLTVT.

The CDR3 is CASLPDRYTEAFF. As DNA, the CDR3 is TGTGCCAGTCTACCGGACAGATACACTGAAGCTTTCTTT. The chain uses TRBV7-8 and TRBJ1-1; maybe TRBD1 (6 bases). Germline CDR1 is SGHVS and CDR2 is FQNEAQ. V was clipped by 9 bases and J by 3 bases, with 14 bases between them. The CDR3 has 13 residues.

The chain is built from TRBV7-3 and TRBJ1-2, with D maybe TRBD1 (6 bases). The CDR3 extends over 13 amino acids. The V end lost 5 bases, the J end lost 2 bases, and 9 bases lay between the germline ends. Germline V gene lookup returns CDR1 SGHTA and CDR2 FQGTGA. CDR3 sequence (DNA): TGTGCCAGCAGCCGGCAGGGGAACTATGGCTACACCTTC. Protein sequence: CASSRQGNYGYTF.

The chain couples TRBV9 to TRBJ2-7, with D possibly TRBD2 on 6 matching bases. The germline V and J ends were trimmed by 0 bases and 3 bases, with 16 bases remaining between them. Germline CDR1 and CDR2: SGDLS and YYNGEE. CDR3 length: 16 amino acids. The CDR3 loop is CASSVGGGTYDYEQYF. The CDR3 DNA sequence: TGTGCCAGCAGCGTAGGGGGCGGGACTTACGACTACGAGCAGTACTTC. The variable domain in full, completed from reference TRBV9 and TRBJ2-7, reads DSGVTQTPKHLITATGQRVTLRCSPRSGDLSVYWYQQSLDQGLQFLIQYYNGEERAKGNILERFSAQQFPDLHSELNLSSLELGDSALYFCASSVGGGTYDYEQYFGPGTRLTVT.

The chain joins TRBV29-1 to TRBJ2-1; TRBD2 might be the D (7 bases). CDR1 is SQVTM, CDR2 ANQGSEA, per germline. V dropped 5 bases and J dropped 8 bases, with 16 bases sitting between them. The length of the CDR3 is 13 residues. CDR3 protein: CSVRGGAGYEQFF. CDR3 coding DNA: TGCAGCGTTCGCGGGGGCGCGGGGTATGAGCAGTTCTTC.

J is TRBJ2-5 and V is TRBV13, with 11 bases aligning to TRBD2. V trimming: 5 bases; J trimming: 5 bases; junction bases outside the gene matches: 4. Germline V CDR1 and CDR2: PRHDT, FYEKMQ (reference sequence). The CDR3 sequence is 14 residues long. For the CDR3, the DNA is TGTGCCAGCAGCCCGGGACTAGCGGCGGAGACCCAGTACTTC. This gives the protein CASSPGLAAETQYF.

This chain connects TRBV11-2 to TRBJ1-3, with TRBD1 identical over 7 bases. Germline loops: CDR1 SGHAT, CDR2 FQNNGV. V gave up 5 bases and J gave up 3 bases; unmatched junction bases: 4. The CDR3 sequence is 14 residues long. The CDR3 DNA sequence: TGTGCCAGCAGCCGGACAGGCCTTGGAAACACCATATATTTT. The encoded protein is CASSRTGLGNTIYF.

V gene TRBV21-1 combines with J gene TRBJ1-1; the table's D gene call, TRBD1, was not cross checked with the DNA. TRBV21-1 constitutes a pseudogene. The CDR3 extends over 12 amino acids. CDR3 region: CASSPATGHAFF. CDR3 coding DNA: TGTGCCAGCTCCCCAGCCACAGGTCACGCTTTCTTT.

The chain recombines TRBV5-1 with TRBJ1-2, with 10 positions matching TRBD1. The CDR3 consists of 17 residues. Trimming took 4 bases from V and 2 from J; bases not matched to a gene: 11. Germline V gives CDR1 SGHRS, CDR2 YFSETQ. CDR3 amino acids: CASSPGARDRGNYGYTF. In DNA, the CDR3 is TGCGCCAGCAGCCCTGGAGCCCGGGACAGGGGAAACTATGGCTACACCTTC.

The chain employs TRBV27 and TRBJ1-1; 8 bases match TRBD1. Looked up from germline, CDR1 is MNHEY and CDR2 is SMNVEV (reference sequence). The CDR3 is 15 amino acids. Losses at the gene ends were 5 bases for V and 4 bases for J; bases not matched to a gene: 9. The CDR3 is CASSPSTGAVTEAFF. The CDR3 nucleotides are TGTGCCAGCAGTCCCTCGACAGGGGCGGTCACTGAAGCTTTCTTT.

This clone has ten or more counts. This chain connects TRBV14 to TRBJ1-2; weak D call: TRBD1 (5 bases). Deletions cut 1 base from V and 1 base from J, with 10 bases between. The germline CDR1 and CDR2 sequences are SGHDN and FVKESK. The CDR3 loop spans 15 amino acids. CDR3 loop: CASSQVGQGNYGYTF. The CDR3 coding sequence is TGTGCCAGCAGCCAAGTTGGGCAGGGTAACTATGGCTACACCTTC.

V and J are TRBV3-1 (or the pseudogene TRBV3-2) and TRBJ1-2; 11 bases fit TRBD1. The germline gives CDR1 LGHDT, CDR2 YNNKEL (reference sequence). This CDR3 contains 16 residues. J lost 3 bases, V lost 1 base, and 4 bases had no gene match. This CDR3 reads CASSQAWTGGYYGYTF. CDR3 sequence (DNA): TGTGCCAGCAGCCAAGCCTGGACAGGGGGCTACTATGGCTACACCTTC.

This chain links TRBV18 with TRBJ1-2; D is unclear. This CDR3 region has 15 residues. The germline V gene encodes CDR1 KGHSH and CDR2 LQKENI. V lost 3 bases and J lost 4, with 15 bases in between. CDR3 loop: CASSPSHTEPYGYTF. Written as DNA, the CDR3 is TGTGCCAGCTCACCCTCCCACACAGAACCCTATGGCTACACCTTC.

The table lists this clone with a count of one. The chain couples TRBV5-4 to TRBJ2-1; D perhaps matches TRBD2 (8 bases). Deletions cut 4 bases from V and 7 bases from J, with 15 bases between. Germline lookup yields CDR1 SGHNT and CDR2 YYREEE (reference sequence). The CDR3 loop spans 14 amino acids. CDR3 in DNA: TGTGCCAGCAGCCGGGGGGGCAGGGGGAATGAGCAGTTCTTC. This sequence encodes CASSRGGRGNEQFF.